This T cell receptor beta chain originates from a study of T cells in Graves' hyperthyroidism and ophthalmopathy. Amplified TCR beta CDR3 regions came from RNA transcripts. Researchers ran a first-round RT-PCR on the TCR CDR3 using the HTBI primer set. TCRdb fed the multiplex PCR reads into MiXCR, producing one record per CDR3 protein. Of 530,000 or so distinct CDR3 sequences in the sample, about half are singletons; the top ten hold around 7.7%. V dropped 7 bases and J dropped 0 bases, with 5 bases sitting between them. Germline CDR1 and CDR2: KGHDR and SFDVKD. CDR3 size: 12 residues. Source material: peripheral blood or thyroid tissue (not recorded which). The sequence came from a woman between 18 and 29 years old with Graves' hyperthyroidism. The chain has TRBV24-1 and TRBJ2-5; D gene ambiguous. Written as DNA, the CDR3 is TGTGCCACCAGGGCCCACCAAGAGACCCAGTACTTC. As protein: CATRAHQETQYF.